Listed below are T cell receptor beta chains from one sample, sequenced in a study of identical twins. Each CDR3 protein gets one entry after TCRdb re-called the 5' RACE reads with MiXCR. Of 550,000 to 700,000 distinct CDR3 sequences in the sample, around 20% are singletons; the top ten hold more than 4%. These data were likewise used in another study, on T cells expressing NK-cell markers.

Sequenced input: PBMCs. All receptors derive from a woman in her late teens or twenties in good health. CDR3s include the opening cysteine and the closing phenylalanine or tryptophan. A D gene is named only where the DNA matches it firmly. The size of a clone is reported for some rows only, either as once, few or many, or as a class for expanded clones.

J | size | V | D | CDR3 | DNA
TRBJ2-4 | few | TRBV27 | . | CASSPSAKNIQYF | TGTGCCAGCAGTCCGAGTGCCAAAAACATTCAGTACTTC
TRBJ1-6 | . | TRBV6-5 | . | CASSYTSGVRNSPLHF | TGTGCCAGCAGTTACACGTCAGGCGTGCGGAATTCACCCCTCCACTTT
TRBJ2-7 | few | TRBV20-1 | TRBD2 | CSARDLEGGRPYEQYF | TGCAGTGCTAGAGATCTGGAGGGCGGGAGACCCTACGAGCAGTACTTC
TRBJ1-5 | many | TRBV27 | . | CAIGTGQPQHF | TGTGCCATCGGCACAGGACAGCCCCAGCATTTT
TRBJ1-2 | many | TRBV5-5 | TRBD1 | CASSLASGGDYGYTF | TGTGCCAGCAGCTTGGCTTCAGGGGGTGACTATGGCTACACCTTC
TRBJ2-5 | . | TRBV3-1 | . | CASSFRARDFRGTQYF | TGTGCCAGCAGCTTCCGCGCCAGGGATTTTCGAGGAACCCAGTACTTC
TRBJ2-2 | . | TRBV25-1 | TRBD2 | CASNERERNTGELFF | TGTGCCAGCAACGAGCGGGAGAGGAACACCGGGGAGCTGTTTTTT
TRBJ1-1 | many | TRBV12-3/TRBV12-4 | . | CASNIGQSEAFF | TGTGCCAGCAACATTGGGCAATCCGAAGCTTTCTTT
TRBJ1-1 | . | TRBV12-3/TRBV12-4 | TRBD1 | CASSPRGRGNEAFF | TGTGCCAGCTCTCCCCGGGGCAGGGGGAATGAAGCTTTCTTT
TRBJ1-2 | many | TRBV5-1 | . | CASSLRTANYGYTF | TGCGCCAGCAGCTTGCGGACGGCTAACTATGGCTACACCTTC
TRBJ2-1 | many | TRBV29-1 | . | CSVAGDLQPYNEQFF | TGCAGCGTGGCTGGGGACCTTCAACCCTACAATGAGCAGTTCTTC
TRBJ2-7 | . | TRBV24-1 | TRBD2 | CATSDLGREKGSYEQYF | TGTGCCACCAGTGATTTAGGGCGGGAGAAGGGTTCCTACGAGCAGTACTTC
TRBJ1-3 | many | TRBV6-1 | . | CASSPPGTGNTIYF | TGTGCCAGCAGTCCCCCAGGGACAGGAAACACCATATATTTT
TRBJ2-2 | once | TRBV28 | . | CASSLTPVEAPRELFF | TGTGCCAGCAGTTTAACTCCAGTAGAAGCACCCCGGGAGCTGTTTTTT
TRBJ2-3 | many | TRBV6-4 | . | CASSDGRGGTDTQYF | TGTGCCAGCAGTGACGGGAGAGGGGGCACAGATACGCAGTATTTT
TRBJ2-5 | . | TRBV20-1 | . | CSAPYQETQYF | TGCAGTGCTCCGTACCAAGAGACCCAGTACTTC
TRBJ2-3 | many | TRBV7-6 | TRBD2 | CASSPTSGGATDTQYF | TGTGCCAGCAGCCCGACTAGCGGGGGGGCCACAGATACGCAGTATTTT
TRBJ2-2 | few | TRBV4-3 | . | CASSQVTQVSHNTGELFF | TGCGCCAGCAGCCAAGTCACTCAGGTTTCCCATAACACCGGGGAGCTGTTTTTT
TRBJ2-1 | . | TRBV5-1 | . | CASSPGQNNEQFF | TGCGCCAGCAGCCCCGGACAGAACAATGAGCAGTTCTTC
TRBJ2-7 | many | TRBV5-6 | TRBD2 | CASSLAAGVGEQYF | TGTGCCAGCAGCTTGGCAGCGGGAGTCGGGGAGCAGTACTTC
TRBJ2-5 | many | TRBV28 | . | CASSLWGGRETQYF | TGTGCCAGCAGTTTATGGGGTGGTAGAGAGACCCAGTACTTC
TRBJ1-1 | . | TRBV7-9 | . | CASSFYSEAFF | TGTGCCAGCAGCTTTTACAGTGAAGCTTTCTTT
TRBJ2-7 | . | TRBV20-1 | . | CSASRAARYEQYF | TGCAGTGCTAGTAGAGCGGCGCGCTACGAGCAGTACTTC
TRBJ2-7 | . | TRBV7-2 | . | CASSSPGGRYEQYF | TGTGCCAGCAGCTCCCCCGGGGGGCGCTACGAGCAGTACTTC
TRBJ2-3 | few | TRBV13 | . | CASSLGQIADSTDTQYF | TGTGCCAGCAGCTTAGGTCAGATAGCGGATAGCACAGATACGCAGTATTTT
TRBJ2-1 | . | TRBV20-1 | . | CSASLSYNEQFF | TGCAGTGCCTCCCTCTCTTACAATGAGCAGTTCTTC
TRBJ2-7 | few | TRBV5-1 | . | CASSPGGTGHYEQYF | TGCGCCAGCAGCCCGGGAGGGACAGGACATTACGAGCAGTACTTC
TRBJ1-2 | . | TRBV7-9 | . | CASSLDRDRGYTF | TGTGCCAGCAGCTTAGACAGGGACCGCGGCTACACCTTC
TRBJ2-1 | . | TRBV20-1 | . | CSARGGQNNEQFF | TGCAGTGCTAGAGGCGGACAGAACAATGAGCAGTTCTTC
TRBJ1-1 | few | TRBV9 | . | CASSVGGGGYTEAFF | TGTGCCAGCAGCGTAGGAGGGGGAGGGTACACTGAAGCTTTCTTT
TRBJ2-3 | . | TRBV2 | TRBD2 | CASRRLAGSEDTQYF | TGTGCCAGCAGGAGACTAGCGGGATCCGAAGATACGCAGTATTTT
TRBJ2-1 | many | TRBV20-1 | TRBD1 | CSATKNLPSGTGIFNEQFF | TGCAGTGCTACCAAAAATTTACCGTCCGGGACAGGGATCTTCAATGAGCAGTTCTTC
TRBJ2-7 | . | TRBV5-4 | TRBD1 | CASSSDRDRNEQYF | TGTGCCAGCAGCTCCGACAGGGATCGGAACGAGCAGTACTTC
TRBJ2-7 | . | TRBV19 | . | CASSVSTVGTYEQYF | TGTGCCAGTAGCGTTTCAACAGTAGGAACCTACGAGCAGTACTTC
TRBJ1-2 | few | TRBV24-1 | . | CATSDPPREGYTF | TGTGCCACCAGTGATCCGCCCAGGGAGGGCTACACCTTC
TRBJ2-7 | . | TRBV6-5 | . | CASSYRASWGEQYF | TGTGCCAGCAGTTACCGAGCTAGCTGGGGCGAGCAGTACTTC
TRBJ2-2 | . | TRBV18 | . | CASSPSSGPNTGELFF | TGTGCCAGCTCACCTTCGTCTGGGCCGAACACCGGGGAGCTGTTTTTT
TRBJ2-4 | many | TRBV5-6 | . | CASSLAGGAQTKNIQYF | TGTGCCAGCAGCTTGGCGGGTGGGGCGCAAACCAAAAACATTCAGTACTTC
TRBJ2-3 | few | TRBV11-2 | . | CASSSLAYYTDTQYF | TGTGCCAGCAGCTCGCTAGCGTATTACACAGATACGCAGTATTTT
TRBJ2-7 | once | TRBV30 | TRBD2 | CAWWTSGSSYEQYF | TGTGCCTGGTGGACTAGCGGGTCTTCCTACGAGCAGTACTTC
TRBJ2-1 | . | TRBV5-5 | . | CASSLVVLRDTNNEQFF | TGTGCCAGCAGCTTGGTGGTTTTGAGGGACACTAACAATGAGCAGTTCTTC
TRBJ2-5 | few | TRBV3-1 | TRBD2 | CASSQELIAGSETQYF | TGTGCCAGCAGCCAAGAGTTGATAGCGGGGTCGGAGACCCAGTACTTC
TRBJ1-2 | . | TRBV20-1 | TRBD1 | CSASGTARGGYTF | TGCAGTGCGTCCGGGACAGCCCGCGGGGGCTACACCTTC
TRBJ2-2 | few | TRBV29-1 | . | CRLGGWASKNTGELFF | TGCAGGTTAGGTGGATGGGCCTCGAAAAACACCGGGGAGCTGTTTTTT
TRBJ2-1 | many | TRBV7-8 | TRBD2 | CASSLSSGPISYNEQFF | TGTGCCAGCAGCTTGTCTAGCGGCCCGATTTCCTACAATGAGCAGTTCTTC
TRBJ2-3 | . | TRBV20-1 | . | CSAHYPNTDTKYF | TGCAGTGCCCACTACCCAAACACAGATACGAAGTATTTT
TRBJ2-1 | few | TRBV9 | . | CASSVALDLSYNEQFF | TGTGCCAGCAGCGTAGCCCTAGACCTCTCCTACAATGAGCAGTTCTTC
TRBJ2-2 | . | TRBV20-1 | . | CSPTPGGQNTGELFF | TGCAGTCCAACCCCCGGAGGACAGAACACCGGGGAGCTGTTTTTT
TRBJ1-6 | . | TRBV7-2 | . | CASSSALELFGNSPLHF | TGTGCCAGCAGCTCAGCTTTAGAGTTGTTTGGGAATTCACCCCTCCACTTT
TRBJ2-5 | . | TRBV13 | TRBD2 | CASSTTSGPSLETQYF | TGTGCCAGCAGCACTACTAGCGGCCCATCTCTGGAGACCCAGTACTTC
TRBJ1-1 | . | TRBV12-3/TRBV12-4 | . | CASRDSSGPTEAFF | TGTGCCAGCAGGGATTCATCGGGACCCACTGAAGCTTTCTTT
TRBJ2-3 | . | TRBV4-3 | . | CASSQGPRDTQYF | TGCGCCAGCAGCCAAGGTCCGCGGGATACGCAGTATTTT
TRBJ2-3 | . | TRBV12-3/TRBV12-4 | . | CASSFGGMIRDTQYF | TGTGCCAGCAGTTTCGGGGGCATGATCCGAGATACGCAGTATTTT